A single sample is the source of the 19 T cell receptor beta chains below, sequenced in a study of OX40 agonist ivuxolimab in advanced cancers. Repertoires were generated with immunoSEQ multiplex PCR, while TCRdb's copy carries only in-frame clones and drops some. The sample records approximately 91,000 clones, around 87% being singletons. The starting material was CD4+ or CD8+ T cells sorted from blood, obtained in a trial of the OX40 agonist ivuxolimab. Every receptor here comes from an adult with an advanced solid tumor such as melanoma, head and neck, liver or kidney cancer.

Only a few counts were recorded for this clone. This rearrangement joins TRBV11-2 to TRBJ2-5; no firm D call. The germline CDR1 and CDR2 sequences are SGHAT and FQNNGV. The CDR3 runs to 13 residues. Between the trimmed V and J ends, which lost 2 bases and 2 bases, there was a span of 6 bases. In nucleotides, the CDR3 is TGTGCCAGCAGCTTAACAGTGCAAGAGACCCAGTACTTC. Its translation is CASSLTVQETQYF.

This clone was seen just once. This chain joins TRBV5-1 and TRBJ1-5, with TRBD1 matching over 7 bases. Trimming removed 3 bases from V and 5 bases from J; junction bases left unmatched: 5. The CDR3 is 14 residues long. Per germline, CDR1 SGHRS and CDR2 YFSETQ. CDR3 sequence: CASSWGTEDQPQHF. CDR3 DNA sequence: TGCGCCAGCAGCTGGGGGACAGAGGATCAGCCCCAGCATTTT.

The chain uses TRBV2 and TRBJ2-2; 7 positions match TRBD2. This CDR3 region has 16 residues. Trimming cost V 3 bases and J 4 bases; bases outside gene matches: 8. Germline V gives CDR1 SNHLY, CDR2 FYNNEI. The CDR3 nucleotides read TGTGCCAGCAGTGAGAGGCTAGCGGTAATCACCGGGGAGCTGTTTTTT. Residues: CASSERLAVITGELFF.

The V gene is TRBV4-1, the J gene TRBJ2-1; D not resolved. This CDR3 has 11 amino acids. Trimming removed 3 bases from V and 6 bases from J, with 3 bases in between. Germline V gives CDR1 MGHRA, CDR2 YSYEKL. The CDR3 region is CASSQVNEQFF. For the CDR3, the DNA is TGCGCCAGCAGCCAGGTCAATGAGCAGTTCTTC.

CDR3 residues: CASSVVRGSYNEQFF. The CDR3 nucleotides read TGTGCCAGCAGCGTAGTCCGGGGCTCCTACAATGAGCAGTTCTTC. This sequence joins TRBV9 and TRBJ2-1; possibly TRBD2 for D (5 bases). The germline V gene has CDR1 SGDLS and CDR2 YYNGEE. The length of the CDR3 is 15 residues. Trimming took off 0 bases at V and 0 bases at J, with 7 bases between the two ends.

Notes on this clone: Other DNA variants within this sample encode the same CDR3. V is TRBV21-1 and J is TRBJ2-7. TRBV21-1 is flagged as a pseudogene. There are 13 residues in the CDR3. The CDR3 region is CASSKGSGYEQYV. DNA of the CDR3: TGTGCCAGCAGCAAAGGCAGTGGCTACGAGCAGTACGTC.

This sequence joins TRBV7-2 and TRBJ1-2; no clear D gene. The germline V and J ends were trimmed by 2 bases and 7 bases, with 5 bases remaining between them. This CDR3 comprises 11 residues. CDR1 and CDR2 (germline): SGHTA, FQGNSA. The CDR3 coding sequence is TGTGCCAGCAGCTTACATGGTGGCTACACCTTC. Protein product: CASSLHGGYTF.

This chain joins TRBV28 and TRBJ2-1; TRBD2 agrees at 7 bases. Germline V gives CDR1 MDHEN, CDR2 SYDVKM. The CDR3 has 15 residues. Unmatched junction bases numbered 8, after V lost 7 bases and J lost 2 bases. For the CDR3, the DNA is TGTGCCAGCACCGTGGCGGGAGACCCCTACAATGAGCAGTTCTTC. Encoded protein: CASTVAGDPYNEQFF.

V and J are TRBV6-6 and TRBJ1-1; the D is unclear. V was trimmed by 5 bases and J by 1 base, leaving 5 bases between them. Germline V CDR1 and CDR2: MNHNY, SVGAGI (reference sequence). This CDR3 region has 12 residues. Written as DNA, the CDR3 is TGTGCCAGCAGTCCGCCGAACACTGAAGCTTTCTTT. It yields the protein CASSPPNTEAFF.

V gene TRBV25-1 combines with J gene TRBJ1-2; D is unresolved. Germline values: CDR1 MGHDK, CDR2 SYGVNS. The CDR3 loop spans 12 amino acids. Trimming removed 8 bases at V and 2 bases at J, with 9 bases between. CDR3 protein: CASLSENYGYTF. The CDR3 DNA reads TGTGCCAGCCTAAGCGAGAACTATGGCTACACCTTC.

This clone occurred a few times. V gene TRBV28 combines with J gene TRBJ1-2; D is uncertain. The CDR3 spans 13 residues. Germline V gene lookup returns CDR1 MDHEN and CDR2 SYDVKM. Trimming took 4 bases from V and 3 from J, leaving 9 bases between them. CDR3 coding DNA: TGTGCCAGCAGTTCCCGGACGGACTATGGCTACACCTTC. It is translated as CASSSRTDYGYTF.

DNA of the CDR3: TGTGCCTGGAGTAAAACACCTAACACTGAAGCTTTCTTT. Translation gives CAWSKTPNTEAFF. J is TRBJ1-1 and V is TRBV30; D is ambiguous. This CDR3 comprises 13 residues. Germline V gene data show CDR1 as GTSNPN and CDR2 as SVGIG (reference sequence). Trimming removed 2 bases from V and 2 bases from J, with 9 bases in between.

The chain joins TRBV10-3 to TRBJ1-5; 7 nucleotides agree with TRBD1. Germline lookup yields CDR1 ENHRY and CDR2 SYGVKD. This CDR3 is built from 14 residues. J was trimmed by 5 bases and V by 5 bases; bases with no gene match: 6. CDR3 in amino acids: CAISQQGSDQPQHF. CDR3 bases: TGTGCCATCAGTCAACAGGGGTCCGATCAGCCCCAGCATTTT.

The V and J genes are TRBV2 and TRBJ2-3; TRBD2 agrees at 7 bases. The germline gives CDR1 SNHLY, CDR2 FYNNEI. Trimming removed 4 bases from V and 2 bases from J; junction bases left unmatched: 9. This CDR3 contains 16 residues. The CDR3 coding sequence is TGTGCCAGCAGTGGAAATGGGAGGGCTCCCACAGATACGCAGTATTTT. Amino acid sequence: CASSGNGRAPTDTQYF. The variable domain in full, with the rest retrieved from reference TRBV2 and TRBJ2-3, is EPEVTQTPSHQVTQMGQEVILRCVPISNHLYFYWYRQILGQKVEFLVSFYNNEISEKSEIFDDQFSVERPDGSNFTLKIRSTKLEDSAMYFCASSGNGRAPTDTQYFGPGTRLTVL.

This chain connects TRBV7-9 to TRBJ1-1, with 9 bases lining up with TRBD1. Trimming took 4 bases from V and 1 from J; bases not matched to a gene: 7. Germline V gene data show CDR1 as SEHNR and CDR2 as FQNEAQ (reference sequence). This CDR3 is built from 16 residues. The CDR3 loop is CASSSGDREENTEAFF. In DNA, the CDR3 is TGTGCCAGCAGCTCGGGGGACAGGGAAGAGAACACTGAAGCTTTCTTT.

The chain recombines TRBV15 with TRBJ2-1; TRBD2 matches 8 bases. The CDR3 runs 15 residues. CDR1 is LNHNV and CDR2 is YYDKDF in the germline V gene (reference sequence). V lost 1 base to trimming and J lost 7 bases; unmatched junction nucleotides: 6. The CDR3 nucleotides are TGTGCCACCAGCAGAGCCGGGACTAGACGTAATGAGCAGTTCTTC. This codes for CATSRAGTRRNEQFF. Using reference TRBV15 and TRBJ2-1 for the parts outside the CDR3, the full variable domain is DAMVIQNPRYQVTQFGKPVTLSCSQTLNHNVMYWYQQKSSQAPKLLFHYYDKDFNNEADTPDNFQSRRPNTSFCFLDIRSPGLGDTAMYLCATSRAGTRRNEQFFGPGTRLTVL.

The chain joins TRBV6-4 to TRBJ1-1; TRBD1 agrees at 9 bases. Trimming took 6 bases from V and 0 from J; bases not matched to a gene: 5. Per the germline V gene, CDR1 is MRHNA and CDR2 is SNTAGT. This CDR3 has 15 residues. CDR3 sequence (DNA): TGTGCCAGCAGCCGGGACAGGGATTTGAACACTGAAGCTTTCTTT. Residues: CASSRDRDLNTEAFF.

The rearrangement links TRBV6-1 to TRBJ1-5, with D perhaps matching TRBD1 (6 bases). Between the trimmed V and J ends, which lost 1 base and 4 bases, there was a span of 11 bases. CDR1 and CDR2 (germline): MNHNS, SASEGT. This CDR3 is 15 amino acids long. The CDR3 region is CASSEGGHQNQPQHF. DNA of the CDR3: TGTGCCAGCAGTGAAGGGGGACACCAGAATCAGCCCCAGCATTTT.

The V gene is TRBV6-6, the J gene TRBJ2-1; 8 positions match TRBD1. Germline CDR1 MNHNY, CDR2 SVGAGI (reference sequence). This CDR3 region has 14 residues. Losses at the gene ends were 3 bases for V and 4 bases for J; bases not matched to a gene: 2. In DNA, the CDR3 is TGTGCCAGCAGTTATCGGGACAGGTACAATGAGCAGTTCTTC. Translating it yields CASSYRDRYNEQFF.